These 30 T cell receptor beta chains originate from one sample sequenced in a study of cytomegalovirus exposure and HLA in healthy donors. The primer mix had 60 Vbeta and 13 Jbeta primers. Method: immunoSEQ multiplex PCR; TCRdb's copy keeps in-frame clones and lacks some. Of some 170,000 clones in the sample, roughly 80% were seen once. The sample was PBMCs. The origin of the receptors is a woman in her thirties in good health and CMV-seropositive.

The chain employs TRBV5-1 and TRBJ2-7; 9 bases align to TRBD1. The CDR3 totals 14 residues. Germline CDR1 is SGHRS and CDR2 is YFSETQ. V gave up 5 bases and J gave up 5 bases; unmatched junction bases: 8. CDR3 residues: CASSSGQGYHEQYF. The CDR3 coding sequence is TGCGCCAGCAGTTCCGGACAGGGGTACCACGAGCAGTACTTC.

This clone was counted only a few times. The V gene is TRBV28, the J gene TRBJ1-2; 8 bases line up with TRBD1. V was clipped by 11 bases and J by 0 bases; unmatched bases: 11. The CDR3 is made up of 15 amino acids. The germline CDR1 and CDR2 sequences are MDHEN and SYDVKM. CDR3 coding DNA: TGTGCCTCCCAGGGGGCGGACAATCCTAACTATGGCTACACCTTC. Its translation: CASQGADNPNYGYTF.

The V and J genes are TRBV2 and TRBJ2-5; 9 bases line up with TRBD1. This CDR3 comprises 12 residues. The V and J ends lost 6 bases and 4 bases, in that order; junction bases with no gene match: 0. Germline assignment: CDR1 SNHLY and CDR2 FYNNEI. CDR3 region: CASRDRGETQYF. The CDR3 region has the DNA TGTGCCAGCAGGGACAGGGGAGAGACCCAGTACTTC.

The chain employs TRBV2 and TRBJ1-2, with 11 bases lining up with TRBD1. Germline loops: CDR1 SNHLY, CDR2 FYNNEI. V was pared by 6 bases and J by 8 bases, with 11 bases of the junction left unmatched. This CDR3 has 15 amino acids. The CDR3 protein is CASRVPGQGERGYTF. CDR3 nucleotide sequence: TGTGCCAGCAGAGTTCCGGGACAGGGGGAGAGGGGCTACACCTTC.

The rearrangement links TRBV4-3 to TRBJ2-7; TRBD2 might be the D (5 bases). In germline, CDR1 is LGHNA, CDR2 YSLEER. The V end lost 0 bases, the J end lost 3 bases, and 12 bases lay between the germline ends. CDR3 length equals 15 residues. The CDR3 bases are TGCGCCAGCAGCCAAGATACGGGATTTGACTACGAGCAGTACTTC. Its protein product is CASSQDTGFDYEQYF.

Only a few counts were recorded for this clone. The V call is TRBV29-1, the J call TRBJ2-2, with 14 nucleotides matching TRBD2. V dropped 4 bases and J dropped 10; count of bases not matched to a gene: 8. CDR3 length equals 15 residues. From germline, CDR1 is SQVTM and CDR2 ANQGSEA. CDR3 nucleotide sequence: TGCAGCGTTGGAAAGAGGACTAGCGGGGGGTTGGAGCTGTTTTTT. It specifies CSVGKRTSGGLELFF.

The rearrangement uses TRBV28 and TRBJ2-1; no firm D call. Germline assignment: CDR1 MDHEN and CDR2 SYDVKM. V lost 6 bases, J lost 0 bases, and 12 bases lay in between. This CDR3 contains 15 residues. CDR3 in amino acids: CASSAARPSYNEQFF. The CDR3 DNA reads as TGTGCCAGCAGCGCCGCGCGCCCCTCCTACAATGAGCAGTTCTTC.

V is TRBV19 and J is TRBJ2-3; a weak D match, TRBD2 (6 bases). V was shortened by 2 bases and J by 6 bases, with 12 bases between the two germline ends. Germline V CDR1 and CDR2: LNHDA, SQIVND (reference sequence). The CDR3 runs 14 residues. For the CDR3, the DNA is TGTGCCAGTAGTATAAGGTGGGAGGCGGATACGCAGTATTTT. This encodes CASSIRWEADTQYF.

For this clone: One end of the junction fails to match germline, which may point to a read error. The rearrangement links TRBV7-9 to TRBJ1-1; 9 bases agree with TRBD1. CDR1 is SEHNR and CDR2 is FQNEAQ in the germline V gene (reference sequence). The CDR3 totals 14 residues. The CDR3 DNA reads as TGTTCCAGCAGCTGGACAGGGGAGAACACTGAAGCTTTCTTT. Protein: CSSSWTGENTEAFF.

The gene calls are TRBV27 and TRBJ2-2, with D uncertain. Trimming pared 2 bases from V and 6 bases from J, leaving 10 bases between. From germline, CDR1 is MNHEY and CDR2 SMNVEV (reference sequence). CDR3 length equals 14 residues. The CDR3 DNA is TGTGCCAGCAGTTTAAGGAGAGAGGCCGGGGAGCTGTTTTTT. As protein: CASSLRREAGELFF.

The CDR3 sequence: CASRTSGGETQYF. The CDR3 DNA sequence: TGTGCCAGCAGAACCAGCGGGGGAGAGACCCAGTACTTC. The gene calls are TRBV6-1 and TRBJ2-5, with 8 bases that match TRBD2. Germline V gives CDR1 MNHNS, CDR2 SASEGT. Trimming cost V 6 bases and J 4 bases; bases outside gene matches: 4. The CDR3 length is 13 residues.

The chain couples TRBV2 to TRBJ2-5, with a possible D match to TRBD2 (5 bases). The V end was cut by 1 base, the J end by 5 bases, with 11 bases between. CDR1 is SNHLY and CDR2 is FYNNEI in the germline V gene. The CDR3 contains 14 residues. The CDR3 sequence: CASSEGWTVETQYF. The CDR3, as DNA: TGTGCCAGCAGTGAAGGATGGACTGTGGAGACCCAGTACTTC.

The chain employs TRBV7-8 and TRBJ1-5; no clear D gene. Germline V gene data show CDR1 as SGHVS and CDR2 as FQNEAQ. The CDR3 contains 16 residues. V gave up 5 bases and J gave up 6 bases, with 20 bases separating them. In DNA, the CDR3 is TGTGCCAGCAGCGTGGGTTCTAAAGTGGAGGTTCAGCCCCAGCATTTT. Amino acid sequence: CASSVGSKVEVQPQHF.

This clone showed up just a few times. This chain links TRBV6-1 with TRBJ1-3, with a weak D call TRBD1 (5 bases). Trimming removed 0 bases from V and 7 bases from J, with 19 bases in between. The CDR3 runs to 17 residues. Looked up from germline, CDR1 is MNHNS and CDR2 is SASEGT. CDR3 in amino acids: CASSEAKGLLLTNTIYF. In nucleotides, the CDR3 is TGTGCCAGCAGTGAAGCCAAGGGGTTGCTTCTAACCAACACCATATATTTT.

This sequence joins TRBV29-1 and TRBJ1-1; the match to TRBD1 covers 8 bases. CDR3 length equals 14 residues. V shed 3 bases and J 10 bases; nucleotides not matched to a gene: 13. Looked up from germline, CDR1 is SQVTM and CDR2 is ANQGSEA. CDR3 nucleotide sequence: TGCAGCGTTGATAGATCCTCAGGGGGCCGGGGAGCTTTCTTT. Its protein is CSVDRSSGGRGAFF.

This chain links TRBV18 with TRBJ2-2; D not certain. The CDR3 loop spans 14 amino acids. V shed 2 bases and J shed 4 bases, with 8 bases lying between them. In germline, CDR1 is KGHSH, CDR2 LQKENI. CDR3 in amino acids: CASSPGAITGELFF. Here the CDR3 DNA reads TGTGCCAGCTCACCAGGAGCGATCACCGGGGAGCTGTTTTTT.

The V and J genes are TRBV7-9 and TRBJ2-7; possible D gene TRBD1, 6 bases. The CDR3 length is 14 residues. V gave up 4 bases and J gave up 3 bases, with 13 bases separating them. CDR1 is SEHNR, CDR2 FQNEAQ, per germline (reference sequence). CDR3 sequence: CASSSTTGIYEQYF. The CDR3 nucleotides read TGTGCCAGCAGCTCCACTACAGGGATCTACGAGCAGTACTTC.

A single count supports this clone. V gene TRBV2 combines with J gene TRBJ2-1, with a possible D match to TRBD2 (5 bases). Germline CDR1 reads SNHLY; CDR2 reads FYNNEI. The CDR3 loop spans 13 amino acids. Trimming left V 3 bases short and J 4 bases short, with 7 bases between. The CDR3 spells CASSEGRYNEQFF. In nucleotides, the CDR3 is TGTGCCAGCAGTGAGGGGAGATACAATGAGCAGTTCTTC.

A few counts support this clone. CDR3 in amino acids: CASAQWGDNEKLFF. The CDR3 DNA reads as TGTGCCAGCGCCCAGTGGGGGGATAATGAAAAACTGTTTTTT. The chain joins TRBV28 to TRBJ1-4; a weak D match, TRBD1 (5 bases). The length of the CDR3 is 14 residues. CDR1 is MDHEN and CDR2 is SYDVKM in the germline V gene. The germline V and J ends were trimmed by 8 bases and 4 bases, with 14 bases remaining between them.

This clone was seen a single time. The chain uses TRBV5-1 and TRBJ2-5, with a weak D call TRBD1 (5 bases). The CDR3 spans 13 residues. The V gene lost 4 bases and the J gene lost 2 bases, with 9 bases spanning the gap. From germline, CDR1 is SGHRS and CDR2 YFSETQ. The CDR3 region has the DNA TGCGCCAGCAGCGAGCCAGGGCAAGAGACCCAGTACTTC. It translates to CASSEPGQETQYF. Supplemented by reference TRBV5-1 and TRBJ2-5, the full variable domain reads KAGVTQTPRYLIKTRGQQVTLSCSPISGHRSVSWYQQTPGQGLQFLFEYFSETQRNKGNFPGRFSGRQFSNSRSEMNVSTLELGDSALYLCASSEPGQETQYFGPGTRLLVL.

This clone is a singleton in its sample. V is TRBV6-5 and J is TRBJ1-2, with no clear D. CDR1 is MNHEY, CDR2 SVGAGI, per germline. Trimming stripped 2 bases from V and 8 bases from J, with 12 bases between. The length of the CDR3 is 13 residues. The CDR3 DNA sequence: TGTGCCAGCAGTTACAATAGCGGGATCGGCTACACCTTC. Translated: CASSYNSGIGYTF.

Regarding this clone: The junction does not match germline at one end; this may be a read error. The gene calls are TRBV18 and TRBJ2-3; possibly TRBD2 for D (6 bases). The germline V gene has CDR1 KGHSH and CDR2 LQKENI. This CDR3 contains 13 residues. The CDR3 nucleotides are TGTGCCAGCTCAGCCGGGAGCACGGATACGCAGTATTTT. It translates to CASSAGSTDTQYF.

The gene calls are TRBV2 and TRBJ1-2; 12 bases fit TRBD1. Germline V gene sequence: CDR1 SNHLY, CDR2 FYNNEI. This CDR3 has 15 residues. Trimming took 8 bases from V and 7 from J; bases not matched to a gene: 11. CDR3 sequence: CASLPGTGGASGYTF. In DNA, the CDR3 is TGTGCCAGCCTACCCGGGACAGGGGGCGCGTCTGGCTACACCTTC.

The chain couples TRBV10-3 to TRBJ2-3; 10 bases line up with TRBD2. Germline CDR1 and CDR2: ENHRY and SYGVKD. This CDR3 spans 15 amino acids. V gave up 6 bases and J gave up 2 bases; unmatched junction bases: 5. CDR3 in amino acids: CAIRASGGTTDTQYF. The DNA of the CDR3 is TGTGCCATCAGAGCTAGCGGGGGAACCACAGATACGCAGTATTTT.

CDR3 residues: CASSPREGRETQYF. The DNA of the CDR3 is TGTGCCAGCAGTCCCAGGGAGGGAAGAGAGACCCAGTACTTC. The rearrangement links TRBV2 to TRBJ2-5; 7 bases are a match to TRBD2. Germline loops: CDR1 SNHLY, CDR2 FYNNEI. This CDR3 is built from 14 residues. V lost 5 bases and J lost 4; bases outside the gene matches: 7.

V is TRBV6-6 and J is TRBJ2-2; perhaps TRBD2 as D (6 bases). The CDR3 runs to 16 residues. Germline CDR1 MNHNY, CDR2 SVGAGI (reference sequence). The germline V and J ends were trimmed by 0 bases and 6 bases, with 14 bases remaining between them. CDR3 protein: CASSYSWGVGSGELFF. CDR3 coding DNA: TGTGCCAGCAGTTACTCCTGGGGGGTGGGGTCCGGGGAGCTGTTTTTT.

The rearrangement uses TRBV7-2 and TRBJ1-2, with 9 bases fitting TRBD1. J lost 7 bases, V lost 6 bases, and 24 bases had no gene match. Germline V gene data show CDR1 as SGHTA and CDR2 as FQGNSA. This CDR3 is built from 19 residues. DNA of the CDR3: TGTGCCAGCAGGCTTACCGGGACAGGGATTCTGCGCTTTTCTAGTGGCTACACCTTC. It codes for CASRLTGTGILRFSSGYTF.

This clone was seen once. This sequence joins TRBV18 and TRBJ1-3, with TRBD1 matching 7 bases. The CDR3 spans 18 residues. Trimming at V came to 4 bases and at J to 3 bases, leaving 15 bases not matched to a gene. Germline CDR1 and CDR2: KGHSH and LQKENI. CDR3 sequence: CASSRVAAGGSLGNTIYF. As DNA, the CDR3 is TGTGCCAGCTCACGAGTCGCGGCAGGGGGAAGTCTTGGAAACACCATATATTTT.

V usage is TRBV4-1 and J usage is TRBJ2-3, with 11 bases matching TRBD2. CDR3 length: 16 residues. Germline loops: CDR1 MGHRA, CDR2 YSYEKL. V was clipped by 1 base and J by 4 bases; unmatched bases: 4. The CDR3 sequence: CASSQGTLAGADTQYF. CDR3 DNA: TGCGCCAGCAGCCAAGGTACACTAGCGGGGGCAGATACGCAGTATTTT.

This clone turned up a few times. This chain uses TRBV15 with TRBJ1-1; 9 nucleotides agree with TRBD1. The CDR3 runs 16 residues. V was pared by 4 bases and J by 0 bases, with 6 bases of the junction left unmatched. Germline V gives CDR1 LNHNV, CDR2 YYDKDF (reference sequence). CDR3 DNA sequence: TGTGCCACCAGCAAAGGGACAGGGCCCATGAACACTGAAGCTTTCTTT. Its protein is CATSKGTGPMNTEAFF.